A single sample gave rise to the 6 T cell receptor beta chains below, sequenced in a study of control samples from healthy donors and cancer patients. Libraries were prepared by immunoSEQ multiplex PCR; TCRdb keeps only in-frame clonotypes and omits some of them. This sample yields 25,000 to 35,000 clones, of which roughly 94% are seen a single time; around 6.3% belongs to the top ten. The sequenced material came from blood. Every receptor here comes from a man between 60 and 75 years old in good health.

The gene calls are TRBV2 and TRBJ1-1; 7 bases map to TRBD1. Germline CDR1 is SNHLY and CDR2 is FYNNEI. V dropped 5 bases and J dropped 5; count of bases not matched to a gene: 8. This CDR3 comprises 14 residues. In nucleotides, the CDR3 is TGTGCCAGCAGTTTTACAGGGGTGGGAACTGAAGCTTTCTTT. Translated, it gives CASSFTGVGTEAFF.

The CDR3 region is CASSKGSNQPQHF. The CDR3 DNA is TGTGCCAGCAGCAAGGGGAGCAATCAGCCCCAGCATTTT. J is TRBJ1-5 and V is TRBV3-1 (or the pseudogene TRBV3-2), with D possibly matching TRBD1 (5 bases). The germline gives CDR1 LGHDT, CDR2 YNNKEL (reference sequence). The CDR3 consists of 13 residues. V lost 5 bases and J lost 1, with 6 bases in between.

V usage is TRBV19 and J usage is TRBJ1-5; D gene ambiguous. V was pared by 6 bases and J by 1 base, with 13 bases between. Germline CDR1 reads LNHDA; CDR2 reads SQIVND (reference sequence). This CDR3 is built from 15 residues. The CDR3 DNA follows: TGTGCCAGTAGGGGGAGGGAAGGGAGCAATCAGCCCCAGCATTTT. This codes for CASRGREGSNQPQHF.

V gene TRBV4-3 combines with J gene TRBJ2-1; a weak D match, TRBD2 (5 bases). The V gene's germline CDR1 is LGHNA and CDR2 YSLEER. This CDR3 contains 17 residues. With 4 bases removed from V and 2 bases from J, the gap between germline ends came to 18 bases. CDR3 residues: CASSPNTAGWTYNEQFF. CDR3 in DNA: TGCGCCAGCAGCCCTAATACGGCGGGTTGGACCTACAATGAGCAGTTCTTC.

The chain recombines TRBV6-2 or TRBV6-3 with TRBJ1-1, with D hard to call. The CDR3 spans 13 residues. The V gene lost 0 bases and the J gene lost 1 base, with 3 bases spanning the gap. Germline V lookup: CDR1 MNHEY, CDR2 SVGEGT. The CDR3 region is CASSYSQNTEAFF. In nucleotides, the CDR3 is TGTGCCAGCAGTTACTCCCAGAACACTGAAGCTTTCTTT.

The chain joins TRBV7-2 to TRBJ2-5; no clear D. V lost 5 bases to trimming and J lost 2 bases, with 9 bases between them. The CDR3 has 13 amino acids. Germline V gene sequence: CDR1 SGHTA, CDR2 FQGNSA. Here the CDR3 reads CASSLFRQETQYF. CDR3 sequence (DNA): TGTGCCAGCAGCCTATTTCGACAAGAGACCCAGTACTTC.